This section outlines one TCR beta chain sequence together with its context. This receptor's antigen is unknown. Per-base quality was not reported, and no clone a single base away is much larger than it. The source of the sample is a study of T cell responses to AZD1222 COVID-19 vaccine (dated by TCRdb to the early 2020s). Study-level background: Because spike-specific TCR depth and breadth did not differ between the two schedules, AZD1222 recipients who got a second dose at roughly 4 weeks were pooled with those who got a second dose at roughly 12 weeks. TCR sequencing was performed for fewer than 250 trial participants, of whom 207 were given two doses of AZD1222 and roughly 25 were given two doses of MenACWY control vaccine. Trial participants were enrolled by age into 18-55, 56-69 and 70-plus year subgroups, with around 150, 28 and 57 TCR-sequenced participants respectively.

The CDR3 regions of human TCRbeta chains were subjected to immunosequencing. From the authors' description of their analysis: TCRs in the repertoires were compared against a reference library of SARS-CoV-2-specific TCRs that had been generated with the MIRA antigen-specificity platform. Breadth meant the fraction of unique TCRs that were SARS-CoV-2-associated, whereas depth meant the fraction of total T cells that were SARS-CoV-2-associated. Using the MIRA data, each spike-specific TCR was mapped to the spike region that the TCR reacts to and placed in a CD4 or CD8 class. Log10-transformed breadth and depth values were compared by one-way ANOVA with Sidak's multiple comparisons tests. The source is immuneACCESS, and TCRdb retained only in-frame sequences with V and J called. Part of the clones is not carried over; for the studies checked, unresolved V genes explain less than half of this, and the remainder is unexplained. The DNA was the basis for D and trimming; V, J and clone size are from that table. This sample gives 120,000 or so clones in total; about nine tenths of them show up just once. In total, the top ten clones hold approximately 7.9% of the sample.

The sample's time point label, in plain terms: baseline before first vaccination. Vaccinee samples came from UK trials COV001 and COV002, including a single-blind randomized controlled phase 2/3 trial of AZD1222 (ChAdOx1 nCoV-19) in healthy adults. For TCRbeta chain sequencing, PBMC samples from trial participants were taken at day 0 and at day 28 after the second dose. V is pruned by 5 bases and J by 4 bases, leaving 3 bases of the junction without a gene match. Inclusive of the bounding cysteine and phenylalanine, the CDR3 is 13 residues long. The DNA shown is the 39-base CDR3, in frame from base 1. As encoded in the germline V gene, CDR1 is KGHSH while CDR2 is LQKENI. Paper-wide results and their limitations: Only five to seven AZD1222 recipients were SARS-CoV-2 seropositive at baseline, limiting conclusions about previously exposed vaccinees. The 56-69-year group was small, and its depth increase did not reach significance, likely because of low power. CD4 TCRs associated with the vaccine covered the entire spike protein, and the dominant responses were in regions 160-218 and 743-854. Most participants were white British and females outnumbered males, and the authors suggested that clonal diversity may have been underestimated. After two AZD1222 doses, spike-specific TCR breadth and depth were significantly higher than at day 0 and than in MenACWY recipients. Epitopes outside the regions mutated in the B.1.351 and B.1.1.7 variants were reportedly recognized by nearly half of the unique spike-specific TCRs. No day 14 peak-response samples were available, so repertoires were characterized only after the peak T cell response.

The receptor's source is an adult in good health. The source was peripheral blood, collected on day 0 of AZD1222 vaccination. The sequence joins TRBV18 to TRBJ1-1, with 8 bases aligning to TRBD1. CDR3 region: CASSRTGITEAFF. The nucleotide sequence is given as TGTGCCAGCTCAAGGACAGGGATCACTGAAGCTTTCTTT.